The TCR beta chain under discussion was sequenced for a study of T-cell memory formation after mild COVID-19. Study findings and constraints: Pre-infection memory harbored some responding clones, suggesting cross-reactive memory joined. The study found balanced CD4/CD8 in clones contracting day 15 to 85 and a CD4+ lean in later expanders. Researchers report contracting CD4+ clones mostly in CM and EM, with CD8+ clones in EMRA. The authors left the SARS-CoV-2 specificity of second-wave clones peaking on day 37 unconfirmed.

TCRdb processed the 5' RACE reads anew with MiXCR; each CDR3 protein has one entry. The sample shows some 210,000 distinct CDR3 sequences, 15% to 20% of them seen only once. Germline V gives CDR1 LGHNA, CDR2 YSLEER. This CDR3 comprises 16 residues. Trimming cost V 3 bases and J 1 base, with 10 bases left between them. This clonotype was recorded at least ten times. Antigen: not known. The sample comprised PBMCs or a T cell subset sorted from them (not recorded which). The clonotype originates from an adult woman who had mild COVID-19 (a few samples of this study predate the infection). Cell type and time point are not known. V gene TRBV4-3 combines with J gene TRBJ2-6; D is unresolved. CDR3 coding DNA: TGCGCCAGCAGCCATCAAATGGGTTCTGGGGCCAACGTCCTGACTTTC. This gives the protein CASSHQMGSGANVLTF.